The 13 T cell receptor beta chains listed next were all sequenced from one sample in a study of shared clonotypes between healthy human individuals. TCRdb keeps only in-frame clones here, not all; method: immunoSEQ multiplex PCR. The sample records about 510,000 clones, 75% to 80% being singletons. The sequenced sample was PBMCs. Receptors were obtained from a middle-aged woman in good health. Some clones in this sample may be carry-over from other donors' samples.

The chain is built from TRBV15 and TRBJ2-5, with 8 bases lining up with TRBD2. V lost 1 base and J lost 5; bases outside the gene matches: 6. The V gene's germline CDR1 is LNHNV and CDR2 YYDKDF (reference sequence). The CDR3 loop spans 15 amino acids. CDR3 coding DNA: TGTGCCACCAGCAGAGCTACGGGAGGGCCGGAGACCCAGTACTTC. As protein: CATSRATGGPETQYF.

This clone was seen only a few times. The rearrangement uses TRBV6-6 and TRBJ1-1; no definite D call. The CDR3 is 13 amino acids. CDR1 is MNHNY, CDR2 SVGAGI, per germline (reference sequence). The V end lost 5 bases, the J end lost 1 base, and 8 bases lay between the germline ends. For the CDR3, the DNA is TGTGCCAGCAGTCCACCCTCGAACACTGAAGCTTTCTTT. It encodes CASSPPSNTEAFF.

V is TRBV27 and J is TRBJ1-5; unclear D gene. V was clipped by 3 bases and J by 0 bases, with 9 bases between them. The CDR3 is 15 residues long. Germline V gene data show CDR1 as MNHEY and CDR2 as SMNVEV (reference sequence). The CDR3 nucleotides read TGTGCCAGCAGTTTCTCGGCATATAGCAATCAGCCCCAGCATTTT. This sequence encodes CASSFSAYSNQPQHF.

The CDR3 loop is CASSETARETQYF. Written as DNA, the CDR3 is TGTGCCAGCAGTGAAACAGCTAGGGAGACCCAGTACTTC. The chain carries TRBV6-4 and TRBJ2-5, with D unclear. CDR1 and CDR2 (germline): MRHNA, SNTAGT. Trimming removed 3 bases from V and 5 bases from J, with 10 bases in between. The CDR3 loop spans 13 amino acids.

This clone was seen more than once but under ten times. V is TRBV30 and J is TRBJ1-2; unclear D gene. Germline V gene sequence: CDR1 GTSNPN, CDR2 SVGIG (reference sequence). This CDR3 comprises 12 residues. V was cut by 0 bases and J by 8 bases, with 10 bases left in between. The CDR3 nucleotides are TGTGCCTGGAGTGTCCAGTCGGAAGGCTACACCTTC. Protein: CAWSVQSEGYTF.

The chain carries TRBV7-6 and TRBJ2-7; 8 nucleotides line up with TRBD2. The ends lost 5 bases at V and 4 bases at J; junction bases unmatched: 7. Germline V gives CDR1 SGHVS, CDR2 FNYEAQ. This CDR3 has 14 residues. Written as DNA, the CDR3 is TGTGCCAGCAGCCCCGGGAGGGGTGAGTACGAGCAGTACTTC. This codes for CASSPGRGEYEQYF.

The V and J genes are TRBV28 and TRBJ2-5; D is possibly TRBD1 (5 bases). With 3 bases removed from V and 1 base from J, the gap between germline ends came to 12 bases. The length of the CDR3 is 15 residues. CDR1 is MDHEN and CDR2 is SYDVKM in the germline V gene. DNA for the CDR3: TGTGCCAGCAGTTTGGGCAGGGTAGGCCAAGAGACCCAGTACTTC. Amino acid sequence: CASSLGRVGQETQYF.

The CDR3 bases are TGTGCCAGCAGCCACCTCCGGGACAGACATAATGAGCAGTTCTTC. Amino acids: CASSHLRDRHNEQFF. The chain recombines TRBV14 with TRBJ2-1; TRBD1 matches at 7 bases. Per germline, CDR1 SGHDN and CDR2 FVKESK. J was trimmed by 7 bases and V by 3 bases; bases with no gene match: 9. CDR3 size: 15 residues.

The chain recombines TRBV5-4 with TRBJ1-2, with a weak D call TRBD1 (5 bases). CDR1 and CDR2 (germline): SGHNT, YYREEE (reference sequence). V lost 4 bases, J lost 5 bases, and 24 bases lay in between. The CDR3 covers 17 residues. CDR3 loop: CASSPAASGTSLYGYTF. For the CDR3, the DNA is TGTGCCAGCAGCCCCGCCGCATCCGGGACCTCACTTTATGGCTACACCTTC. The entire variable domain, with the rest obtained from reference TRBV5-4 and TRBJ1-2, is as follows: ETGVTQSPTHLIKTRGQQVTLRCSSQSGHNTVSWYQQALGQGPQFIFQYYREEENGRGNFPPRFSGLQFPNYSSELNVNALELDDSALYLCASSPAASGTSLYGYTFGSGTRLTVV.

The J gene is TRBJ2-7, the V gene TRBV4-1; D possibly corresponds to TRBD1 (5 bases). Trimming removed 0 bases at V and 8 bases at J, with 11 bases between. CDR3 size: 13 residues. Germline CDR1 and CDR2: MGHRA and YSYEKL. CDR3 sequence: CASSQDPPGQQYF. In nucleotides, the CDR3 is TGCGCCAGCAGCCAAGATCCCCCAGGGCAGCAGTACTTC.

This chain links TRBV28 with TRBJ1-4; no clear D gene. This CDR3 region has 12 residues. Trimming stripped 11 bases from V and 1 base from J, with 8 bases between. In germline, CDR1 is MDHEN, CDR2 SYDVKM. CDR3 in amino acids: CAPRETNEKLFF. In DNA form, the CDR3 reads TGTGCCCCAAGAGAAACTAATGAAAAACTGTTTTTT.

This chain's CDR3 is CATSRDRRAVTYEQYF. The CDR3, as DNA: TGTGCCACCAGCAGAGATCGTAGGGCAGTCACCTACGAGCAGTACTTC. This sequence joins TRBV15 and TRBJ2-7; the D is unclear. V lost 0 bases and J 2 bases, leaving 14 bases between the germline ends. Germline values: CDR1 LNHNV, CDR2 YYDKDF (reference sequence). This CDR3 is 16 amino acids long.

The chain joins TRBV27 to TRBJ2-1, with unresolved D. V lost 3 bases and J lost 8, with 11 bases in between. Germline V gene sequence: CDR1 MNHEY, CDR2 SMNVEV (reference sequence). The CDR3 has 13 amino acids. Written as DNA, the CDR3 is TGTGCCAGCAGTTTCCCCGGAAGGGATGAGCAGTTCTTC. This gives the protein CASSFPGRDEQFF.